The T cell receptor (beta chain) described here comes from a study of immune evolution from preneoplasia to lung adenocarcinoma. Study-level points and caveats: From normal lung to invasive adenocarcinoma, top clone frequencies appeared to decrease.

Generated by immunoSEQ multiplex PCR, the TCRdb table keeps only in-frame clones and is missing some. The sample records fewer than 12,000 clones, 82% being singletons. Comment on this clone: Antigen specificity is unknown.

The source material was FFPE minimally invasive lung adenocarcinoma tissue. The origin of this receptor is a person aged 65-85 years with lung adenocarcinoma.

CDR3 amino acids: CASSPQVSTNTEAFF. The CDR3 DNA is TGTGCCAGCAGCCCTCAGGTCTCCACGAACACTGAAGCTTTCTTT. V usage is TRBV7-2 and J usage is TRBJ1-1, with D hard to call. The CDR3 sequence is 15 residues long. Between the trimmed V and J ends, which lost 5 bases and 1 base, there was a span of 14 bases. From germline, CDR1 is SGHTA and CDR2 FQGNSA.